This T cell receptor beta chain was retrieved from a study of cytomegalovirus exposure and HLA in healthy donors (dated by TCRdb to about 2017). Broadly, across the study: According to an earlier analysis of a few hundred of the donors, roughly 180 million T cells yielded 117 million unique TCR beta sequences and approximately 300 Gb of sequence data. Around 320 gigabases of sequencing data and tens of millions of unique TCR sequences were included in an early release covering several hundred HLA-typed donors. The genetic ancestry cluster associated with self-reported Caucasian donors included around 76% of the roughly 400 genotyped donors. The study aimed to test whether signatures of past pathogen exposure could be identified by cataloging public T cell receptors. Using immunosequencing, the study profiled T cell repertoires from some 670 subjects and related those repertoires to cytomegalovirus serostatus. In addition to the first cohort of 666 subjects, a separate validation cohort of under 150 different subjects was used. The study combined high-throughput TCR immunosequencing, statistical association of individual TCRs with disease status, and machine learning to predict cytomegalovirus infection status. In a later analysis, previously published TCR beta repertoires from some 640 donors were re-analyzed and high-resolution HLA genotyping was added so that TCR occurrence patterns could be studied. Rather than drawing on any new phenotypic data, the later analysis identified candidate immune exposures from TCR beta sequences and the way those sequences occurred across donors. An earlier analysis of nearly 600 of the donors applied high-throughput TCR beta sequencing to assess whether each TCR beta V gene segment acted as functional or pseudogenic. Donor age, sex, ethnicity and CMV serostatus were collected together with the repertoire data. A later genetic analysis used genome-wide SNP genotypes for about 65% of the roughly 700 donors, treating that subset as a discovery cohort. Every repertoire in the discovery cohort had been generated on one and the same sequencing platform. Class I and class II HLA loci were covered by the typing at four-digit resolution. Typing coverage varied by locus: roughly 629-640 donors for A, B, C, DRB1 and DQB1; roughly 520 for DQA1; more than 600 for DPA1; 400 to 480 for DPB1. Roughly five DR-DQ haplotypes were handled as single units for association and clustering, since linkage in the cohort was strong. Among 300 to 500 genotyped donors of the cohort, an average of roughly 230,000 unique TCR beta nucleotide sequences was sequenced per donor, of which about 19% were non-productive.

Comments on this clone: Its antigen remains undetermined. Within one base of it there is no much larger clone, and no base qualities were kept.

The cohort consisted of 666 healthy bone marrow donors. Cohort members were all nominally healthy when sampled, although unrecorded immune exposures were likely present. The donor tested CMV seropositive, placing the donor among the 290 or so seropositive members of the cohort. A peripheral blood sample was provided by each donor, and peripheral blood mononuclear cells were used for TCR beta sequencing. Genomic DNA extraction from the blood cell samples was performed with the Qiagen DNeasy Blood Extraction Kit. Paper-wide results and their limitations: According to a later analysis, most CMV-associated TCR beta chains appeared to be HLA-restricted, and the HLA associations seemed to be driven largely by CMV exposure. According to the authors, the approach could potentially be generalized to other disease states and immunological phenotypes. A cluster of highly shared sequence variants was judged likely to represent a technical artifact of the sequencing pipeline. Because counts were too low, roughly 16 rarely observed V segments, including chromosome 9 orphons, were left out of the earlier analysis of 587 of the donors. Strong co-occurrence of HLA alleles, especially DR and DQ, made assigning TCR associations to individual alleles difficult. Because HLA typing was unavailable for some donors at each locus, only the typed subset was used in association tests. Only TCR beta chains were sequenced in this cohort, and the absence of alpha or paired-chain data limited detectable features. In a later analysis, HLA-associated TCR beta chains showed more clonal expansion and lower generation probabilities than non-associated chains that were equally common. In a later genetic analysis, fewer N-insertions in productive TCRs were reported among donors in an Asian-associated ancestry cluster than the approximately 630-donor mean. According to a later analysis, parvovirus B19, influenza, CMV and Epstein-Barr virus appeared linked to several top co-occurrence clusters. An earlier analysis of several hundred of the donors showed that most TCR beta V segments appeared in productive rearrangements either about 87% or about 30% of the time, which broadly matched IMGT annotations. CMV serostatus was the only immune exposure information available for the cohort. A further reported finding was that TCR beta sequences accurately predicted the HLA-A and HLA-B alleles for most subjects in the first cohort. In a later analysis, TCR association rates were found to vary across HLA loci, with the most associated TCRs seen for DRB1 alleles and the fewest for HLA-C alleles. The classifier was reported to diagnose cytomegalovirus status with high specificity and sensitivity in both the original and validation cohorts. An association between a missense DCLRE1C variant and V-gene and J-gene trimming of TCR beta chains was found in a later genetic analysis and replicated in an independent cohort. At a false discovery rate of 0.05, a later analysis linked some 17,000 TCR beta sequences to specific HLA alleles. In vitro tests confirmed that a few of the cytomegalovirus-associated TCR beta chains recognize cytomegalovirus antigens. Most TCR sequences were seen in very few donors, while some public TCRs were found in many individuals. Linkage disequilibrium might explain the correlated functional status among segregating V segments, but an unknown experimental factor could not be ruled out. Roughly uniform sequencing depth across donors was assumed in presence/absence analyses, although this assumption may not hold. The study listed approximately 150 TCR beta chains as associated with cytomegalovirus.

The library was prepared using the immunoSEQ multiplex PCR assay. The multiplex PCR relied on a mix of 60 forward primers for TCR Vbeta segments and 13 reverse primers for TCR Jbeta segments. The CDR3 region of rearranged TCR beta genes was amplified from genomic DNA with a multiplex PCR assay. The amplified TCR beta libraries were sequenced on the Illumina HiSeq System as 87-base-pair reads. On the study's bioinformatics: A later analysis tallied about 77 million unique TCR beta chains across the 650 to 750 repertoires, and about 10 million of those chains were shared by two or more donors. A nearest-neighbor algorithm error-corrected the raw reads and collapsed the reads into unique sequences, merging closely related sequences to remove PCR and sequencing errors. V, D and J gene segments were assigned by aligning CDR3 sequences to IMGT reference sequences. Each retained sequence needed at least a six-nucleotide match to both a V gene segment and a J gene segment. A rearrangement was called productive if the CDR3 had no stop codons and remained in frame with V and J, and every other rearrangement was called non-productive. CDR3 was defined according to IMGT convention as the region running from the second conserved V-encoded cysteine to the conserved J-encoded phenylalanine. Sequences without an unambiguous match to a single V gene segment were excluded from the earlier analysis of 500 to 700 of the donors. An earlier analysis of several hundred of the donors called V segments functional above 56.7% productive rearrangements and segregating when the between-donor standard deviation exceeded 5%. A statistical classification framework was developed to diagnose cytomegalovirus status using the catalog of TCR beta chain sequences. In a later analysis, V and J genes were assigned by comparing TCR nucleotide sequences against IMGT/GENE-DB human TR gene sequences. A later analysis assigned CDR3 sequences and most-parsimonious VDJ recombination scenarios with the TCRdist pipeline. A later analysis defined each TCR beta chain by its CDR3 amino acid sequence plus V-gene family, and excluded reads lacking a unique V-gene family. As a way to deal with suspected cross-contamination and a sequencing artifact, a later analysis dropped 500 to 700 nucleotide sequences that were highly shared and had low generation probability. For each public chain, a later analysis derived a clonal expansion index from normalized ranks of inferred template counts within each repertoire. In a later analysis, generation probabilities were computed using a VDJ recombination model fitted to out-of-frame rearrangements, and the results were checked against IGoR. In a later analysis, TCR-TCR, TCR-HLA and TCR-CMV co-occurrence was scored with hypergeometric tests, and a repertoire-size bias correction was applied to TCR pairs. A later analysis estimated false discovery rates by permuting HLA or CMV assignments 20 times. A later analysis grouped co-occurring TCRs with DBSCAN, adding TCRdist sequence similarity when clustering within HLA-allele-positive subsets. Repertoires with fewer than 30,000 or more than 120,000 public chains were left out of co-occurrence clustering, as were several repertoires with anomalous nucleotide sharing. This is the immuneACCESS table as TCRdb keeps it, with only in-frame sequences that have V and J called. A part of the clones is gone; compared with another copy, unresolved V genes explain less than half, and the rest is unexplained. V and J calls and clone size are those listed in that table; D and trimming were worked out from the DNA. Recorded for this sample are 65,000 or so clones; almost 80% of them occurred a single time. The top ten hold 2.5% to 3.5% of the sample.

Sequences were obtained from PBMCs. This TCR derives from a girl aged 10-17 years in good health and CMV-seropositive.

The DNA sequence is given as TGTGCCAGCAGCGGTAGAGGGGGTCAAGAGACCCAGTACTTC. The translation is CASSGRGGQETQYF. The chain uses TRBV9 and TRBJ2-5; the D segment could be TRBD1, given 6 matching bases. V was cut back by 3 bases and J by 2 bases, leaving a gap of 11 bases between them. Reading the germline V gene gives CDR1 SGDLS and CDR2 YYNGEE. Counted from cysteine to phenylalanine, this CDR3 has 14 amino acids. Only CDR3 DNA is held: 42 bases, read in frame from base 1.